Sequencing of this T cell receptor (beta chain) was carried out in a study of T cell responses to AZD1222 COVID-19 vaccine. Whole-study findings and limits: Repertoires were obtained only post-peak T cell response. The donors showed a predominance of white British ancestry and of females, with possible underestimation of clonal diversity. Reportedly, nearly half of unique spike TCRs recognized epitopes outside B.1.351/B.1.1.7 mutations.

The germline V gene encodes CDR1 SEHNR and CDR2 FQNEAQ (reference sequence). The CDR3 is made up of 16 amino acids. With 5 bases clipped from V and 3 bases from J, the junction kept 10 bases outside the gene matches. With respect to this clone: No antigen is known for it.

Produced via immunoSEQ multiplex PCR; TCRdb's table is partial and in-frame only. Of about 190,000 clones listed, about 90% are singletons. The origin of this receptor is an adult in good health. The source was peripheral blood, collected on day 0 of MenACWY control vaccination. The gene calls are TRBV7-9 and TRBJ1-3; 7 nucleotides align to TRBD1. CDR3 residues: CASSPRQGGSGNTIYF. The CDR3 nucleotides read TGTGCCAGCAGCCCTCGACAGGGAGGTAGTGGAAACACCATATATTTT.